These T cell receptor beta chains were read from a single sample in a study of PD-1 blockade in classical Hodgkin lymphoma. TCRdb keeps only in-frame clones here, not all; method: immunoSEQ multiplex PCR. The repertoire holds about 50,000 clones, with about 76% as singletons. Sequenced material: peripheral blood mononuclear cells (PBMCs), taken before the fourth cycle of nivolumab. These receptors all stem from a human donor with classical Hodgkin lymphoma. The CDR3 runs from the conserved cysteine through the conserved F or W. Each record gives: D gene, V gene, CDR3 protein. The D gene is left open where the match is weak.

d_call: .
v_call: TRBV4-1
cdr3_aa: CASSPPLRGNTIYF

d_call: TRBD1
v_call: TRBV25-1
cdr3_aa: CASSPLTGDNSPLHF

d_call: TRBD2
v_call: TRBV27
cdr3_aa: CASTSLGTSGRVTDTQYF

d_call: .
v_call: TRBV27
cdr3_aa: CASSLSGLRTYEQYF

d_call: .
v_call: TRBV19
cdr3_aa: CASSIDFQETQYF

d_call: TRBD1
v_call: TRBV27
cdr3_aa: CAGSPGTGRYEQYF

d_call: .
v_call: TRBV7-8
cdr3_aa: CASSSLGGYTDTQYF

d_call: .
v_call: TRBV19
cdr3_aa: CASRAASGRETQYF

d_call: .
v_call: TRBV11-2
cdr3_aa: CASSLIRQSSYEQYF

d_call: .
v_call: TRBV19
cdr3_aa: CASSIGHPESYEQYF

d_call: .
v_call: TRBV27
cdr3_aa: CASRVNRQNTEAFF

d_call: .
v_call: TRBV5-1
cdr3_aa: CASSLGLANTGELFF

d_call: .
v_call: TRBV20-1
cdr3_aa: CSASATGELFF

d_call: .
v_call: TRBV7-2
cdr3_aa: CASSPYAGRNTEAFF

d_call: .
v_call: TRBV14
cdr3_aa: CASSPSGGASGNTIYF

d_call: .
v_call: TRBV20-1
cdr3_aa: CSARTDTQYF

d_call: .
v_call: TRBV7-2
cdr3_aa: CASSFGLIYEQYF

d_call: .
v_call: TRBV28
cdr3_aa: CAHASWVVPYEQYF

d_call: TRBD2
v_call: TRBV28
cdr3_aa: CASSSGGSLSYEQYF

d_call: .
v_call: TRBV9
cdr3_aa: CASSIMGLLTDTQYF

d_call: .
v_call: TRBV14
cdr3_aa: CASSQRGARWGEQYF

d_call: .
v_call: TRBV6-9
cdr3_aa: CASSYVGNEQFF

d_call: .
v_call: TRBV9
cdr3_aa: CASSVSPFGQGRYEKLFF

d_call: .
v_call: TRBV29-1
cdr3_aa: CSARDGAYEQYF

d_call: TRBD2
v_call: TRBV11-2
cdr3_aa: CASSLGGSRYTQYF

d_call: TRBD2
v_call: TRBV4-2
cdr3_aa: CASSQETSGSYEQYF

d_call: TRBD2
v_call: TRBV7-9
cdr3_aa: CASSLELAIYNEQFF

d_call: .
v_call: TRBV5-6
cdr3_aa: CASSDGLRLNEQFF

d_call: TRBD1
v_call: TRBV5-4
cdr3_aa: CASSRGQGEDQETQYF

d_call: TRBD1
v_call: TRBV2
cdr3_aa: CASSESSGQGLKPGELFF

d_call: .
v_call: TRBV4-1
cdr3_aa: CASSQGGPLVMTGELFF

d_call: .
v_call: TRBV19
cdr3_aa: CASSIRGGTASSYGYTF

d_call: .
v_call: TRBV7-2
cdr3_aa: CASSWGSGTRQYNEQFF

d_call: .
v_call: TRBV29-1
cdr3_aa: CSVAPIHEQFF

d_call: .
v_call: TRBV6-5
cdr3_aa: CASSLWSNYGYTF

d_call: .
v_call: TRBV11-2
cdr3_aa: CASSPLRWDPSNEQFF

d_call: TRBD1
v_call: TRBV18
cdr3_aa: CASSHGTGRNTEAFF

d_call: .
v_call: TRBV29-1
cdr3_aa: CSVQDFRESGYTF

d_call: .
v_call: TRBV28
cdr3_aa: CASSAAGGATNEKLFF

d_call: TRBD2
v_call: TRBV5-4
cdr3_aa: CASSRGLAYEQYF

d_call: .
v_call: TRBV5-6
cdr3_aa: CASSLGSRGAGRNSPLHF

d_call: .
v_call: TRBV7-9
cdr3_aa: CASSLSQGYQETQYF

d_call: .
v_call: TRBV7-9
cdr3_aa: CASSSTSPHEQFF

d_call: .
v_call: TRBV6-1
cdr3_aa: CATNRQLNTEAFF

d_call: TRBD2
v_call: TRBV7-2
cdr3_aa: CASSLGSGRTADEQYF

d_call: TRBD1
v_call: TRBV5-4
cdr3_aa: CASSVSKTNRGQETQYF

d_call: TRBD1
v_call: TRBV10-3
cdr3_aa: CAISERRGQGVDEKLFF

d_call: .
v_call: TRBV10-3
cdr3_aa: CAISDGLTSYNEQFF

d_call: .
v_call: TRBV27
cdr3_aa: CASSLSPDRYQETQYF

d_call: .
v_call: TRBV7-5
cdr3_aa: CASSLGSGRTDTQYF

d_call: TRBD2
v_call: TRBV6-5
cdr3_aa: CASRGRAIYNEQFF

d_call: .
v_call: TRBV10-3
cdr3_aa: CASSDSGSSDTQYF

d_call: .
v_call: TRBV9
cdr3_aa: CASSVGPGYTSGANVLTF

d_call: .
v_call: TRBV4-1
cdr3_aa: CASSLRSQAGRTEAFF